Shown below are 10 T cell receptor beta chains from a single sample sequenced in a study of CD8 T cells in ankylosing spondylitis. TCRdb redid the calling of the 5' RACE reads with MiXCR, one entry per CDR3 protein. The data hold more than 400,000 distinct CDR3 sequences, with roughly 5.2% observed a single time. These receptors' targets are unknown. General study findings and limits: A TCR beta motif made of fewer than 10 highly homologous variants seemed typical of ankylosing spondylitis blood.

Sequenced input: blood, either unsorted or a sorted T cell fraction (not recorded which). Every receptor here comes from a male donor with ankylosing spondylitis.

This clonotype was counted ten times or more. The rearrangement uses TRBV6-2 or TRBV6-3 and TRBJ1-5, with D possibly TRBD1 on 5 matching bases. The V end lost 2 bases, the J end lost 2 bases, and 10 bases lay between the germline ends. The CDR3 consists of 15 residues. Looked up from germline, CDR1 is MNHEY and CDR2 is SVGEGT. The CDR3 coding sequence is TGTGCCAGCAGTTACGGGGCGGGGGGCAATCAGCCCCAGCATTTT. Translation gives CASSYGAGGNQPQHF.

This clonotype came up many times. The chain carries TRBV4-3 and TRBJ1-1, with D perhaps matching TRBD1 (6 bases). The V gene lost 3 bases and the J gene lost 7 bases, with 15 bases spanning the gap. CDR1 LGHNA and CDR2 YSLEER come from the germline V gene. This CDR3 has 14 amino acids. The CDR3 DNA reads as TGCGCCAGCAGCCAGGGACAAAAGACACTTGAAGCTTTCTTT. Translating it yields CASSQGQKTLEAFF.

In its sample, this clonotype was seen many times. The rearrangement uses TRBV25-1 and TRBJ1-2; 9 bases are shared with TRBD1. V dropped 3 bases and J dropped 6; count of bases not matched to a gene: 8. The CDR3 has 15 residues. Germline V gene data show CDR1 as MGHDK and CDR2 as SYGVNS. CDR3 sequence reads: CASSDPGTGKNGYTF. In DNA form, the CDR3 reads TGTGCCAGCAGTGACCCCGGGACAGGGAAGAATGGCTACACCTTC.

This clonotype was recorded many times. A read error may account for a junction end that differs from germline. The genes are TRBV6-1 and TRBJ2-7; D may match TRBD1 or TRBD2 (5 bases each). This CDR3 region has 15 residues. CDR1 is MNHNS, CDR2 SASEGT, per germline. DNA for the CDR3: TGTGCCAGCCGTGAGGGACCGACCAGCTCCTACGAGCAGTACTTC. Residues: CASREGPTSSYEQYF.

Many counts were recorded for this clonotype. The chain recombines TRBV20-1 with TRBJ2-7; weak D call: TRBD1 (6 bases). Per germline, CDR1 DFQATT and CDR2 SNEGSKA (reference sequence). V gave up 0 bases and J gave up 3 bases, with 12 bases separating them. The CDR3 runs to 14 residues. The CDR3, as DNA: TGCAGTGCTAGAGATCCCAGGGGCCTCTACGAGCAGTACTTC. It codes for CSARDPRGLYEQYF.

This clonotype was observed at least ten times. The genes are TRBV25-1 and TRBJ2-1; a possible D gene is TRBD1 (6 bases). Germline CDR1 and CDR2: MGHDK and SYGVNS. Trimming left V 7 bases short and J 4 bases short, with 17 bases between. This CDR3 comprises 15 residues. CDR3 in DNA: TGTGCCAGCACCATATACACAGGGTTTTACAATGAGCAGTTCTTC. As protein: CASTIYTGFYNEQFF.

This clonotype was found many times. V usage is TRBV11-2 and J usage is TRBJ2-3, with 7 bases identical to TRBD1. V lost 4 bases, J lost 2 bases, and 18 bases stayed unmatched. Germline values: CDR1 SGHAT, CDR2 FQNNGV. The CDR3 extends over 19 amino acids. CDR3 amino acids: CASSSLRGLGRKITDTQYF. The CDR3, as DNA: TGTGCCAGCAGCTCCTTAAGGGGGCTGGGCCGGAAGATCACAGATACGCAGTATTTT. Together with reference TRBV11-2 and TRBJ2-3, the CDR3 gives the full variable domain: EAGVAQSPRYKIIEKRQSVAFWCNPISGHATLYWYQQILGQGPKLLIQFQNNGVVDDSQLPKDRFSAERLKGVDSTLKIQPAKLEDSAVYLCASSSLRGLGRKITDTQYFGPGTRLTVL.

The CDR3 bases are TGCAGTGCTAGAGAGCATAGCGGGGTCAACATTCAGTACTTC. Translating it yields CSAREHSGVNIQYF. The rearrangement joins TRBV20-1 to TRBJ2-4; TRBD2 agrees at 8 bases. CDR1 and CDR2 from the germline V gene are DFQATT and SNEGSKA (reference sequence). The CDR3 totals 14 residues. V lost 0 bases to trimming and J lost 7 bases; unmatched junction nucleotides: 5.

The table lists this clonotype with many counts. This sequence joins TRBV6-2 or TRBV6-3 and TRBJ2-7; no reliable D call. In germline, CDR1 is MNHEY, CDR2 SVGEGT. CDR3 size: 13 residues. Trimming cost V 6 bases and J 7 bases, with 16 bases left between them. CDR3 region: CASSKDALREQYF. As DNA, the CDR3 is TGTGCCAGCAGCAAGGACGCATTACGGGAGCAGTACTTC.

The gene calls are TRBV6-2 or TRBV6-3 and TRBJ1-5; tentative D call: TRBD1 (6 bases). V lost 6 bases, J lost 9 bases, and 18 bases lay in between. The CDR3 is 14 residues long. Germline CDR1 is MNHEY and CDR2 is SVGEGT. The CDR3: CASRLQGTSRPQHF. Written as DNA, the CDR3 is TGTGCCAGCAGATTACAGGGTACCTCGAGGCCCCAGCATTTT.